The 5 T cell receptor beta chains below come from one sample, sequenced in a study of identical twins. TCRdb analysed the 5' RACE reads with MiXCR anew, one entry per CDR3 protein. The sample yields 570,000 or so distinct CDR3 sequences, approximately 9.6% seen once. The sample was also linked to a second study, of yellow fever vaccine responses in identical twins.

The sample taken for sequencing was PBMCs. These receptor sequences come from a woman aged 18 to 35 in good health.

The V call is TRBV12-3 or TRBV12-4, the J call TRBJ2-7, with 8 bases lining up with TRBD1. The CDR3 length is 15 residues. V dropped 5 bases and J dropped 3; count of bases not matched to a gene: 9. The CDR3 reads CASSPRDRPNYEQYF. DNA for the CDR3: TGTGCCAGCAGTCCCAGGGACAGGCCGAACTACGAGCAGTACTTC.

This clonotype was found many times. The chain has TRBV5-1 and TRBJ2-2, with D perhaps TRBD2 (6 bases). CDR3 size: 15 residues. Germline CDR1 and CDR2: SGHRS and YFSETQ. The ends were cut back, 7 bases at V and 3 bases at J, with 16 bases in the middle. This CDR3 is CASRDGGRDTGELFF. The CDR3 nucleotides are TGCGCCAGCCGAGACGGGGGACGGGACACCGGGGAGCTGTTTTTT.

This clonotype was detected many times. This chain connects TRBV28 to TRBJ2-4; 15 bases are a match to TRBD2. This CDR3 spans 18 amino acids. J was trimmed by 0 bases and V by 5 bases; bases with no gene match: 5. Germline values: CDR1 MDHEN, CDR2 SYDVKM. CDR3 nucleotides: TGTGCCAGCAGTAAGGGACTAGCGGGAGGTCTAGCCAAAAACATTCAGTACTTC. Its protein product is CASSKGLAGGLAKNIQYF.

This clonotype was counted only a few times. The gene calls are TRBV11-2 and TRBJ2-1; 8 bases fit TRBD1. CDR3 length: 15 amino acids. The V gene's germline CDR1 is SGHAT and CDR2 FQNNGV. The V gene end was trimmed by 4 bases and the J gene end by 3 bases; junction bases not matched to a gene: 5. The CDR3 sequence: CASSSWGTGYNEQFF. CDR3 sequence (DNA): TGTGCCAGCAGCTCCTGGGGGACAGGCTACAATGAGCAGTTCTTC.

This clonotype was observed a handful of times. CDR3 sequence: CASSLGEYTEAFF. The CDR3 DNA follows: TGTGCCAGCAGCCTCGGGGAGTACACTGAAGCTTTCTTT. This chain joins TRBV28 and TRBJ1-1; no firm D call. Trimming cost V 6 bases and J 3 bases, with 11 bases left between them. Per the germline V gene, CDR1 is MDHEN and CDR2 is SYDVKM. This CDR3 spans 13 amino acids.